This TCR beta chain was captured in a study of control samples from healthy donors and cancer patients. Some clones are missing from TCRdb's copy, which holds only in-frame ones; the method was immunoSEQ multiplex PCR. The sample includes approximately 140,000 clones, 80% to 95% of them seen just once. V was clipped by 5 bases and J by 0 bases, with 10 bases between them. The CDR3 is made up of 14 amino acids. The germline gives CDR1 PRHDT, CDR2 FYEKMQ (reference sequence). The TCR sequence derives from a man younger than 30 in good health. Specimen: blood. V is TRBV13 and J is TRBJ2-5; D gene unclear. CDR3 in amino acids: CASSPQLNQETQYF. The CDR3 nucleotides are TGTGCCAGCAGCCCCCAGCTGAACCAAGAGACCCAGTACTTC.